What follows is one T cell receptor beta chain and its context. As yet, its antigen is unknown. This specimen comes from a study of OX40 agonist ivuxolimab in advanced cancers. General study findings and limits: Expanded clones were, on average, more numerous in CD8+ T cells than in CD4+. With doses of 0.1 to 3.0 mg/kg, CD4+ and CD8+ blood T cells had undergone clonal expansion by week 6.

V shed 3 bases and J shed 4 bases, with 19 bases lying between them. Germline V gene lookup returns CDR1 GTSNPN and CDR2 SVGIG (reference sequence). The CDR3 is 17 amino acids. Cycle 7 day 1, cycle 4 day 1, and baseline were the timepoints at which blood was sampled. Clones were read by immunoSEQ multiplex PCR, and TCRdb kept only the in-frame ones, dropping some. Of 98,000 or so clones in the sample, less than 95% were seen once. The receptor was isolated from an adult with an advanced solid tumor such as melanoma, head and neck, liver or kidney cancer. The sequences come from CD4+ or CD8+ T cells sorted from blood, collected in a trial of the OX40 agonist ivuxolimab. The rearrangement joins TRBV30 to TRBJ2-6, with D perhaps TRBD1 (6 bases). The CDR3 is CAWRAQGSRGGANVLTF. Written as DNA, the CDR3 is TGTGCCTGGAGGGCCCAGGGCTCCAGGGGCGGGGCCAACGTCCTGACTTTC.